This T cell receptor (beta chain) was observed in a study of T cell responses to AZD1222 COVID-19 vaccine. Trimming removed 4 bases at V and 1 base at J, with 13 bases between. The CDR3 length is 15 residues. CDR1 LGHDT and CDR2 YNNKEL come from the germline V gene (reference sequence). Clones were sequenced by immunoSEQ multiplex PCR, and TCRdb holds only the in-frame ones, with some missing. In the table there are about 130,000 clones, roughly 88% of which are singletons. The genes are TRBV3-1 (or the pseudogene TRBV3-2) and TRBJ2-5; weak D call: TRBD2 (6 bases). Sequenced material: peripheral blood, taken on day 0 of AZD1222 vaccination. This sequence was found in an adult in good health. The chain's CDR3 is CASSLQLAGQETQYF. In DNA, the CDR3 is TGTGCCAGCAGCCTCCAACTAGCAGGCCAAGAGACCCAGTACTTC.